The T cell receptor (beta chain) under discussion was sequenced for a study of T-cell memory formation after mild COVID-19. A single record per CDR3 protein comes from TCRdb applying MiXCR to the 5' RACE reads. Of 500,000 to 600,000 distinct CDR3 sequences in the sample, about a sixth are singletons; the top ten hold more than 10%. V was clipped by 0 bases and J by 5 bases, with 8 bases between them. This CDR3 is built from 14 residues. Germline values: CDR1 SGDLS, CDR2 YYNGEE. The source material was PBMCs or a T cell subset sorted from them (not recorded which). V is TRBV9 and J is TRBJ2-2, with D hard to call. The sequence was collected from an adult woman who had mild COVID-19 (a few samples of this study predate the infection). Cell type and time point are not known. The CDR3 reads CASSVGSGTGELFF. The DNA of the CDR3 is TGTGCCAGCAGCGTAGGGTCAGGAACCGGGGAGCTGTTTTTT. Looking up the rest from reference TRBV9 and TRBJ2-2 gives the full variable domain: DSGVTQTPKHLITATGQRVTLRCSPRSGDLSVYWYQQSLDQGLQFLIQYYNGEERAKGNILERFSAQQFPDLHSELNLSSLELGDSALYFCASSVGSGTGELFFGEGSRLTVL.